These 16 T cell receptor beta chains were all obtained from the same sample, sequenced in a study of early T cells in non-severe SARS-CoV-2 infection. TCRdb itself ran the 5' RACE reads through MiXCR, one entry per CDR3 protein. The table shows approximately 84,000 distinct CDR3 sequences, with 14% to 15% occurring only once. Material for sequencing was whole blood. Every receptor here comes from an adult who was a healthcare worker with PCR-confirmed SARS-CoV-2 infection or an uninfected control (not recorded which).

This clonotype turned up a few times. V gene TRBV6-6 combines with J gene TRBJ1-3, with D uncertain. Germline lookup yields CDR1 MNHNY and CDR2 SVGAGI (reference sequence). V shed 8 bases and J shed 4 bases, with 9 bases lying between them. The CDR3 spans 12 residues. The chain's CDR3 is CASRHEGNTIYF. As DNA, the CDR3 is TGTGCCAGCCGCCACGAGGGAAACACCATATATTTT.

The chain employs TRBV3-1 and TRBJ2-7; tentatively, D is TRBD2 (6 bases). Trimming cost V 6 bases and J 4 bases, with 10 bases left between them. The CDR3 sequence is 12 residues long. Germline lookup yields CDR1 LGHDT and CDR2 YNNKEL (reference sequence). For the CDR3, the DNA is TGTGCCAGCAGTGCGGGGCTTTACGAGCAGTACTTC. This translates into CASSAGLYEQYF.

Only a few counts were recorded for this clonotype. This chain joins TRBV12-3 or TRBV12-4 and TRBJ2-2, with a weak D call TRBD2 (6 bases). This CDR3 has 20 residues. V was cut by 3 bases and J by 0 bases, with 23 bases left in between. CDR3: CASSLWDLMPPATNTGELFF. The CDR3 region has the DNA TGTGCCAGCAGTTTGTGGGACTTAATGCCCCCTGCGACGAACACCGGGGAGCTGTTTTTT.

In its sample, this clonotype was seen a few times. This chain joins TRBV20-1 and TRBJ2-1, with D perhaps matching TRBD1 or TRBD2 (5 bases each). Germline values: CDR1 DFQATT, CDR2 SNEGSKA (reference sequence). Deletions cut 5 bases from V and 2 bases from J, with 13 bases between. CDR3 length: 14 amino acids. The CDR3 sequence is CSADPGTTYNEQFF. The CDR3 region has the DNA TGCAGTGCTGACCCCGGGACGACCTACAATGAGCAGTTCTTC.

A remark on this clonotype: Possible read error: a much larger clone is one base away. The chain uses TRBV5-8 and TRBJ2-7; 7 bases are a match to TRBD1. Germline CDR1 reads SGHTS; CDR2 reads YDEGEE. Trimming cost V 1 base and J 5 bases; bases outside gene matches: 6. The CDR3 is 14 amino acids. The CDR3 DNA reads TGTGCCAGCAGCTTGCTAGGACAGGATGACGAGCAGTACTTC. This codes for CASSLLGQDDEQYF.

This clonotype appeared a few times. This chain links TRBV13 with TRBJ2-6, with D perhaps matching TRBD1 (6 bases). This CDR3 spans 16 amino acids. Trimming removed 3 bases at V and 0 bases at J, with 9 bases between. Germline loops: CDR1 PRHDT, CDR2 FYEKMQ (reference sequence). The CDR3 DNA sequence: TGTGCCAGCAGCTTCCTAGGGGGCTCTGGGGCCAACGTCCTGACTTTC. It translates to CASSFLGGSGANVLTF.

Only a few counts were recorded for this clonotype. The J gene is TRBJ1-1, the V gene TRBV5-1, with D possibly matching TRBD1 (5 bases). There are 14 residues in the CDR3. The V gene's germline CDR1 is SGHRS and CDR2 YFSETQ. V lost 4 bases to trimming and J lost 1 base, with 11 bases between them. CDR3 sequence reads: CASSLGHGNTEAFF. Here the CDR3 DNA reads TGCGCCAGCAGCCTCGGACACGGGAACACTGAAGCTTTCTTT.

There are a few counts of this clonotype. The rearrangement joins TRBV20-1 to TRBJ2-5, with D maybe TRBD2 (7 bases). Per the germline V gene, CDR1 is DFQATT and CDR2 is SNEGSKA (reference sequence). V gave up 6 bases and J gave up 4 bases, with 15 bases separating them. The CDR3 consists of 13 residues. The CDR3 DNA reads as TGCAGTGCCGAGAGTGGGGGGGCAGAGACCCAGTACTTC. Translating it yields CSAESGGAETQYF.

A few counts support this clonotype. The chain uses TRBV2 and TRBJ1-5; no firm D call. The germline V and J ends were trimmed by 6 bases and 1 base, with 13 bases remaining between them. CDR1 and CDR2 (germline): SNHLY, FYNNEI. This CDR3 contains 15 residues. The DNA of the CDR3 is TGTGCCAGCAGCACCCCCGGGAGAAGCAATCAGCCCCAGCATTTT. Protein product: CASSTPGRSNQPQHF.

The CDR3 is CASGKELDEFF. Written as DNA, the CDR3 is TGTGCCAGCGGTAAAGAACTAGACGAGTTCTTC. This rearrangement joins TRBV28 to TRBJ2-1, with D perhaps matching TRBD2 (5 bases). Per the germline V gene, CDR1 is MDHEN and CDR2 is SYDVKM. The V and J ends lost 8 bases and 14 bases respectively, with 16 bases between them. This CDR3 has 11 amino acids.

This clonotype was seen a handful of times. The chain carries TRBV25-1 and TRBJ2-1; D unresolved. CDR3 length: 13 amino acids. In germline, CDR1 is MGHDK, CDR2 SYGVNS. V lost 0 bases and J lost 8, with 8 bases in between. CDR3 coding DNA: TGTGCCAGCAGTGAATATGGTTCTCATGAGCAGTTCTTC. Translated: CASSEYGSHEQFF.

The V call is TRBV7-9, the J call TRBJ2-1, with 7 bases identical to TRBD2. The germline V gene has CDR1 SEHNR and CDR2 FQNEAQ (reference sequence). Trimming cost V 2 bases and J 7 bases; bases outside gene matches: 14. The CDR3 consists of 17 residues. As DNA, the CDR3 is TGTGCCAGCAGCTTAACCGATCCCCGGCGGGAGTGGAATGAGCAGTTCTTC. Translation gives CASSLTDPRREWNEQFF.

This clonotype was seen at least ten times. J is TRBJ2-7 and V is TRBV29-1, with TRBD2 identical over 9 bases. The CDR3 loop spans 15 amino acids. The germline gives CDR1 SQVTM, CDR2 ANQGSEA. With V trimmed by 6 bases and J by 0 bases, 9 bases remained unmatched. The CDR3 sequence is CSVGLAGWSSYEQYF. The CDR3, as DNA: TGCAGCGTGGGACTAGCAGGATGGAGCTCCTACGAGCAGTACTTC.

This clonotype was counted only a few times. The genes are TRBV15 and TRBJ2-3; D is unresolved. This CDR3 spans 12 amino acids. Germline-derived CDR1 and CDR2 are LNHNV and YYDKDF (reference sequence). Trimming cost V 1 base and J 4 bases, with 3 bases left between them. CDR3 in DNA: TGTGCCACCAGCAGAGTCGCAGATACGCAGTATTTT. Protein sequence: CATSRVADTQYF. Supplemented by reference TRBV15 and TRBJ2-3, the full variable domain reads DAMVIQNPRYQVTQFGKPVTLSCSQTLNHNVMYWYQQKSSQAPKLLFHYYDKDFNNEADTPDNFQSRRPNTSFCFLDIRSPGLGDTAMYLCATSRVADTQYFGPGTRLTVL.

As for this clonotype: One junction end does not reproduce the germline sequence, and a read error may be involved. V gene TRBV28 combines with J gene TRBJ2-7, with no clear D. The CDR3 is 13 amino acids. Per germline, CDR1 MDHEN and CDR2 SYDVKM. The CDR3 DNA reads TGTGCCAGCAGTACATCCTCTATCATCTCTACGACATTC. This encodes CASSTSSIISTTF.

The rearrangement uses TRBV7-3 and TRBJ1-1; TRBD1 aligns across 8 bases. Trimming took 1 base from V and 10 from J; bases not matched to a gene: 5. Germline V gives CDR1 SGHTA, CDR2 FQGTGA. This CDR3 is 13 amino acids long. The CDR3 is CASSLSPGQAAFF. DNA of the CDR3: TGTGCCAGCAGCTTAAGTCCGGGACAGGCAGCTTTCTTT.